These T cell receptor beta chains were read from a single sample in a study of cytomegalovirus exposure and HLA in healthy donors. Libraries were prepared by immunoSEQ multiplex PCR; TCRdb keeps only in-frame clonotypes and omits some of them. The profile shows some 120,000 clones, 77% of them singletons. Sequenced sample: PBMCs. The receptors derive from a man between 18 and 29 years old in good health and CMV-seropositive. The CDR3 runs from the conserved cysteine through the conserved F or W. The D gene is left open where the match is weak. Size values are once, few and many counts, or a class for expanded clones, and some rows have none.

J: TRBJ1-1
length: 15
size: NA
D: TRBD1
V: TRBV4-2
CDR3: CASSRGQGMNTEAFF
DNA: TGTGCCAGCAGCCGAGGACAGGGGATGAACACTGAAGCTTTCTTT

J: TRBJ2-2
length: 18
size: NA
D: TRBD2
V: TRBV4-1
CDR3: CASSQDLFGLAGAGELFF
DNA: TGCGCCAGCAGCCAAGATTTATTCGGGTTAGCGGGGGCCGGGGAGCTGTTTTTT

J: TRBJ1-5
length: 15
size: NA
D: NA
V: TRBV7-8
CDR3: CATGSRRYSNQPQHF
DNA: TGTGCCACGGGAAGCAGGCGATATAGCAATCAGCCCCAGCATTTT

J: TRBJ2-7
length: 16
size: NA
D: TRBD2
V: TRBV5-1
CDR3: CASSLVNRLAGHEQYF
DNA: TGCGCCAGCAGCTTGGTAAACCGACTAGCGGGACACGAGCAGTACTTC

J: TRBJ2-4
length: 18
size: NA
D: NA
V: TRBV11-2
CDR3: CASSLVAPVVLAKNIQYF
DNA: TGTGCCAGCAGCTTAGTAGCCCCCGTGGTCCTAGCCAAAAACATTCAGTACTTC

J: TRBJ2-2
length: 17
size: NA
D: TRBD2
V: TRBV7-2
CDR3: CASSHRGGGRVTGELFF
DNA: TGTGCCAGCAGTCATAGGGGCGGCGGGAGGGTCACCGGGGAGCTGTTTTTT

J: TRBJ2-7
length: 14
size: NA
D: TRBD1
V: TRBV7-9
CDR3: CASSFGQGQNEQYF
DNA: TGTGCCAGCAGCTTTGGACAGGGGCAAAACGAGCAGTACTTC

J: TRBJ1-2
length: 11
size: NA
D: NA
V: TRBV29-1
CDR3: CIGVSNYGYTF
DNA: TGCATCGGAGTTTCTAACTATGGCTACACCTTC

J: TRBJ1-5
length: 15
size: NA
D: NA
V: TRBV27
CDR3: CASRAEEYSNQPQHF
DNA: TGTGCCAGCCGAGCGGAAGAGTATAGCAATCAGCCCCAGCATTTT

J: TRBJ2-5
length: 15
size: NA
D: NA
V: TRBV7-9
CDR3: CASSLVSGPQETQYF
DNA: TGTGCCAGCAGCTTAGTAAGCGGACCACAAGAGACCCAGTACTTC

J: TRBJ1-3
length: 14
size: NA
D: NA
V: TRBV28
CDR3: CASNRQSSGNTIYF
DNA: TGTGCCAGCAACCGACAGTCCTCTGGAAACACCATATATTTT

J: TRBJ2-1
length: 12
size: NA
D: NA
V: TRBV5-4
CDR3: CASSRDFNEQFF
DNA: TGTGCCAGCAGCCGGGACTTTAATGAGCAGTTCTTC

J: TRBJ2-7
length: 15
size: once
D: TRBD2
V: TRBV29-1
CDR3: CSVELTSGGTYEQYF
DNA: TGCAGCGTTGAATTGACTAGCGGGGGGACCTACGAGCAGTACTTC

J: TRBJ1-5
length: 14
size: NA
D: NA
V: TRBV4-2
CDR3: CASSRGRGNQPQHF
DNA: TGTGCCAGCAGTCGCGGGAGGGGCAATCAGCCCCAGCATTTT

J: TRBJ1-1
length: 16
size: NA
D: NA
V: TRBV4-1
CDR3: CASSQSPSGGGTEAFF
DNA: TGCGCCAGCAGCCAATCCCCCTCCGGGGGTGGCACTGAAGCTTTCTTT

J: TRBJ1-1
length: 14
size: NA
D: TRBD1
V: TRBV6-5
CDR3: CASSYTGANTEAFF
DNA: TGTGCCAGCAGTTACACAGGGGCGAACACTGAAGCTTTCTTT

J: TRBJ2-4
length: 15
size: NA
D: NA
V: TRBV6-1
CDR3: CASSEFGGAGNIQYF
DNA: TGTGCCAGCAGTGAATTTGGGGGCGCAGGAAACATTCAGTACTTC

J: TRBJ1-5
length: 16
size: NA
D: NA
V: TRBV23-1
CDR3: CASSQSTDWRFDAQHF
DNA: TGCGCCAGCAGTCAATCCACGGACTGGAGGTTTGATGCCCAGCATTTT

J: TRBJ2-1
length: 18
size: NA
D: TRBD1
V: TRBV7-6
CDR3: CASSFGRGRISGVNEQFF
DNA: TGTGCCAGCAGCTTTGGCAGGGGGCGCATTTCGGGTGTAAATGAGCAGTTCTTC

J: TRBJ2-2
length: 18
size: NA
D: TRBD2
V: TRBV18
CDR3: CASSPRGLAGSNTGELFF
DNA: TGTGCCAGCTCACCTAGAGGACTAGCGGGGTCGAACACCGGGGAGCTGTTTTTT

J: TRBJ1-1
length: 14
size: NA
D: NA
V: TRBV27
CDR3: CASSPSRGMTEAFF
DNA: TGTGCCAGCAGTCCGTCGCGGGGGATGACTGAAGCTTTCTTT

J: TRBJ1-4
length: 15
size: once
D: NA
V: TRBV6-1
CDR3: CASSDLGHRNEKLFF
DNA: TGTGCCAGCAGTGATTTAGGACACAGAAATGAAAAACTGTTTTTT

J: TRBJ2-7
length: 15
size: NA
D: TRBD2
V: TRBV6-6
CDR3: CASSYTSGGEYEQYF
DNA: TGTGCCAGCAGTTACACCAGCGGGGGGGAATACGAGCAGTACTTC

J: TRBJ2-7
length: 14
size: NA
D: TRBD2
V: TRBV15
CDR3: CATSILAGRHEQYF
DNA: TGTGCCACCAGCATTCTAGCGGGAAGACACGAGCAGTACTTC

J: TRBJ2-5
length: 15
size: NA
D: TRBD2
V: TRBV19
CDR3: CASSIAGGPRETQYF
DNA: TGTGCCAGTAGTATTGCGGGGGGGCCGAGGGAGACCCAGTACTTC

J: TRBJ2-7
length: 14
size: NA
D: TRBD2
V: TRBV5-4
CDR3: CASSLAGGPYEQYF
DNA: TGTGCCAGCAGCTTGGCGGGAGGGCCCTACGAGCAGTACTTC

J: TRBJ2-2
length: 14
size: NA
D: NA
V: TRBV4-1
CDR3: CASSQDPGTGELFF
DNA: TGCGCCAGCAGCCAAGATCCAGGCACCGGGGAGCTGTTTTTT

J: TRBJ2-7
length: 13
size: NA
D: NA
V: TRBV11-2
CDR3: CASSLDLMYEQYF
DNA: TGTGCCAGCAGCTTAGACCTTATGTACGAGCAGTACTTC

J: TRBJ2-7
length: 14
size: NA
D: TRBD1
V: TRBV11-1
CDR3: CASSSVGTGHEQYF
DNA: TGTGCCAGCAGTTCCGTCGGGACAGGGCACGAGCAGTACTTC

J: TRBJ1-3
length: 16
size: NA
D: TRBD1
V: TRBV30
CDR3: CAWSSVGTGAGNTIYF
DNA: TGTGCCTGGAGTTCCGTCGGGACAGGGGCGGGAAACACCATATATTTT

J: TRBJ1-1
length: 16
size: few
D: TRBD1
V: TRBV7-3
CDR3: CASSLDREPMNTEAFF
DNA: TGTGCCAGCAGCCTCGACAGGGAACCTATGAACACTGAAGCTTTCTTT

J: TRBJ1-2
length: 13
size: once
D: NA
V: TRBV2
CDR3: CASRTETNYGYTF
DNA: TGTGCCAGCAGGACAGAGACTAACTATGGCTACACCTTC

J: TRBJ2-2
length: 15
size: NA
D: NA
V: TRBV7-2
CDR3: CATSLISTNTGELFF
DNA: TGTGCCACCAGCTTAATATCTACGAACACCGGGGAGCTGTTTTTT

J: TRBJ2-5
length: 15
size: NA
D: NA
V: TRBV13
CDR3: CASSPTASLQETQYF
DNA: TGTGCCAGCAGCCCCACCGCCAGTTTACAAGAGACCCAGTACTTC

J: TRBJ2-1
length: 17
size: once
D: TRBD2
V: TRBV7-7
CDR3: CASSLEGPSGKYNEQFF
DNA: TGTGCTAGCAGTTTAGAGGGGCCTAGCGGGAAGTACAATGAGCAGTTCTTC

J: TRBJ2-1
length: 15
size: few
D: TRBD1
V: TRBV25-1
CDR3: CASSEQGASYNEQFF
DNA: TGTGCCAGCAGTGAGCAGGGGGCCTCCTACAATGAGCAGTTCTTC

J: TRBJ1-2
length: 13
size: NA
D: NA
V: TRBV10-1
CDR3: CASRTHDRYGYTF
DNA: TGCGCCAGCAGGACTCATGACCGCTATGGCTACACCTTC

J: TRBJ2-5
length: 15
size: once
D: TRBD1
V: TRBV6-1
CDR3: CASTWVAGGRETQYF
DNA: TGTGCCAGCACCTGGGTGGCAGGGGGCCGAGAGACCCAGTACTTC

J: TRBJ2-7
length: 17
size: NA
D: NA
V: TRBV5-6
CDR3: CASSPGGALKMIYEQYF
DNA: TGTGCCAGCAGCCCAGGAGGGGCCTTAAAAATGATCTACGAGCAGTACTTC